Below, 26 T cell receptor beta chains from the same sample are listed, as sequenced in a study of response to subunit inactivated influenza vaccine (dated by TCRdb to the late 2010s). Library construction relied on RT-PCR. The sample was run on an Illumina HiSeq 2500. The raw public data were reprocessed by TCRdb itself: fastp quality trimming at Q25, MiXCR clonotype calling, in-frame beta chains only. Each CDR3 protein gets just one entry, which takes the most common genes and DNA from the rows behind it. The sample table contains about 800,000 distinct CDR3 sequences; only one count was recorded for approximately 22% of them. 10% of the sample goes to the ten largest clones. The sequencing here drew on PBMCs from blood, taken less than 6 days after vaccination. These TCRs come from a man aged 45-65 years who received an inactivated influenza vaccine. Donor details come from another sample of the same person, matched by shared clones.

V gene TRBV3-1 combines with J gene TRBJ2-1; D remains ambiguous. This CDR3 has 12 amino acids. The germline V gene encodes CDR1 LGHDT and CDR2 YNNKEL (reference sequence). V dropped 3 bases and J dropped 12 bases, with 12 bases sitting between them. In DNA form, the CDR3 reads TGTGCCAGCAGCCAGAGGAGTGAGCTGCAGTTCTTC. Translated: CASSQRSELQFF.

There are a few counts of this clonotype. This rearrangement joins TRBV3-1 to TRBJ1-3; no clear D. Germline lookup yields CDR1 LGHDT and CDR2 YNNKEL (reference sequence). V was trimmed by 1 base and J by 4 bases, leaving 14 bases between them. The length of the CDR3 is 16 residues. CDR3 DNA sequence: TGTGCCAGCAGCCAAGGATCGGCGATTCTGGGAAACACCATATATTTT. It codes for CASSQGSAILGNTIYF.

This clonotype was observed a handful of times. The chain recombines TRBV5-1 with TRBJ2-7; D not certain. CDR1 and CDR2 from the germline V gene are SGHRS and YFSETQ. This CDR3 region has 17 residues. V shed 1 base and J shed 2 bases, with 19 bases lying between them. CDR3: CASSLSGSFHVPYEQYF. CDR3 in DNA: TGCGCCAGCAGCTTGTCTGGCAGTTTCCATGTCCCCTACGAGCAGTACTTC. Based on the CDR3 plus reference TRBV5-1 and TRBJ2-7, the full variable domain is KAGVTQTPRYLIKTRGQQVTLSCSPISGHRSVSWYQQTPGQGLQFLFEYFSETQRNKGNFPGRFSGRQFSNSRSEMNVSTLELGDSALYLCASSLSGSFHVPYEQYFGPGTRLTVT.

This chain uses TRBV28 with TRBJ1-2; D ambiguous. This CDR3 is built from 12 residues. The V end was cut by 8 bases, the J end by 2 bases, with 9 bases between. Germline assignment: CDR1 MDHEN and CDR2 SYDVKM. In nucleotides, the CDR3 is TGTGCCAGCGGGAGCCAGAACTATGGCTACACCTTC. Translating gives CASGSQNYGYTF.

The genes are TRBV11-2 and TRBJ2-1; 11 bases agree with TRBD2. Germline lookup yields CDR1 SGHAT and CDR2 FQNNGV. The CDR3 totals 16 residues. J was trimmed by 5 bases and V by 5 bases; bases with no gene match: 8. The CDR3 here is CASSPRSGRGNNEQFF. The CDR3, as DNA: TGTGCCAGCAGCCCGCGTAGCGGGAGGGGCAACAATGAGCAGTTCTTC.

V gene TRBV12-3 or TRBV12-4 combines with J gene TRBJ2-7; 12 positions agree with TRBD2. CDR3 size: 14 residues. V gave up 6 bases and J gave up 3 bases; unmatched junction bases: 3. The CDR3 sequence is CASSTSGRFYEQYF. The CDR3 nucleotides are TGTGCCAGCAGCACTAGCGGGAGGTTCTACGAGCAGTACTTC.

The V call is TRBV7-2, the J call TRBJ1-1; 7 bases align to TRBD1. Per germline, CDR1 SGHTA and CDR2 FQGNSA. CDR3 length: 15 residues. V was pared by 2 bases and J by 7 bases, with 10 bases of the junction left unmatched. CDR3 bases: TGTGCCAGCAGCTTACGGACAGGATTCGAGAATGAAGCTTTCTTT. As protein: CASSLRTGFENEAFF.

The rearrangement joins TRBV18 to TRBJ1-4, with no clear D. Germline V CDR1 and CDR2: KGHSH, LQKENI. The germline V and J ends were trimmed by 6 bases and 0 bases, with 11 bases remaining between them. The length of the CDR3 is 15 residues. CDR3 protein: CASSTTGATNEKLFF. As DNA, the CDR3 is TGTGCCAGCTCTACCACGGGTGCAACTAATGAAAAACTGTTTTTT.

This clonotype was detected a few times. The genes are TRBV20-1 and TRBJ2-3, with 8 bases lining up with TRBD1. Germline assignment: CDR1 DFQATT and CDR2 SNEGSKA (reference sequence). The CDR3 sequence is 14 residues long. V was clipped by 5 bases and J by 4 bases; unmatched bases: 8. DNA for the CDR3: TGCAGTGCTCCCCCAGGGGGCAGGGCAGATACGCAGTATTTT. This translates into CSAPPGGRADTQYF.

Concerning this clonotype itself: This clone may be a read error of a much larger clone one base away. The gene calls are TRBV20-1 and TRBJ2-1; D assignment may be TRBD1 or TRBD2 (5 bases each). CDR3 length equals 14 residues. CDR1 and CDR2 from the germline V gene are DFQATT and SNEGSKA (reference sequence). Trimming shortened V by 2 bases and J by 0 bases, and 8 bases separated the two germline ends. For the CDR3, the DNA is TGCAGTGCTAGAATGGGGGTCTCCTACAATGAGCAGTTCTTC. It yields the protein CSARMGVSYNEQFF.

The rearrangement uses TRBV5-1 and TRBJ1-2; a possible D gene is TRBD1 (6 bases). Germline lookup yields CDR1 SGHRS and CDR2 YFSETQ. The length of the CDR3 is 13 residues. V dropped 7 bases and J dropped 4 bases, with 14 bases sitting between them. The CDR3 DNA sequence: TGCGCCAGCCGCCAGGACAGCTTCTATGGCTACACCTTC. Protein: CASRQDSFYGYTF.

This clonotype was recorded a few times. CDR3 DNA: TGTGCCAGCAGATCGACAGGGGAGGAGTACTTC. Translating gives CASRSTGEEYF. V usage is TRBV12-3 or TRBV12-4 and J usage is TRBJ2-4, with 8 bases aligning to TRBD1. J was trimmed by 14 bases and V by 6 bases; bases with no gene match: 6. The CDR3 is made up of 11 amino acids.

This clonotype came up a few times. CDR3 sequence: CASSGGLGTGDHHGYTF. In DNA form, the CDR3 reads TGTGCCAGCAGTGGGGGACTAGGGACAGGGGATCACCATGGCTACACCTTC. This sequence joins TRBV6-1 and TRBJ1-2; 10 positions agree with TRBD1. The germline V gene encodes CDR1 MNHNS and CDR2 SASEGT. The CDR3 length is 17 residues. V shed 4 bases and J 6 bases; nucleotides not matched to a gene: 14.

This clonotype was picked up a small number of times. This chain connects TRBV6-5 to TRBJ2-7; D is perhaps TRBD1 or TRBD2 (5 bases each). The ends were cut back, 4 bases at V and 3 bases at J, with 13 bases in the middle. The CDR3 contains 14 residues. The germline V gene has CDR1 MNHEY and CDR2 SVGAGI. The CDR3 reads CASSSRDVRYEQYF. CDR3 nucleotides: TGTGCCAGCAGTTCCCGGGACGTACGCTACGAGCAGTACTTC.

This clonotype was observed many times. This chain connects TRBV30 to TRBJ1-5; 8 bases align to TRBD1. This CDR3 has 14 amino acids. J lost 3 bases, V lost 3 bases, and 4 bases had no gene match. The germline gives CDR1 GTSNPN, CDR2 SVGIG (reference sequence). The chain's CDR3 is CAWSKTGDNQPQHF. DNA of the CDR3: TGTGCCTGGAGCAAGACAGGGGACAATCAGCCCCAGCATTTT. Based on the CDR3 plus reference TRBV30 and TRBJ1-5, the full variable domain is SQTIHQWPATLVQPVGSPLSLECTVEGTSNPNLYWYRQAAGRGLQLLFYSVGIGQISSEVPQNLSASRPQDRQFILSSKKLLLSDSGFYLCAWSKTGDNQPQHFGDGTRLSIL.

This clonotype was detected ten times or more. The genes are TRBV5-6 and TRBJ2-2; 11 bases align to TRBD2. Germline V CDR1 and CDR2: SGHDT, YYEEEE. J gave up 4 bases and V 3 bases, and 5 bases lay outside the gene matches. The CDR3 totals 16 residues. CDR3 in amino acids: CASSYRTSGPTGELFF. In DNA, the CDR3 is TGTGCCAGCAGCTATCGGACTAGCGGGCCCACCGGGGAGCTGTTTTTT.

This clonotype was observed many times. The V and J genes are TRBV5-6 and TRBJ2-1; D is perhaps TRBD1 or TRBD2 (5 bases each). Germline lookup yields CDR1 SGHDT and CDR2 YYEEEE. The germline V and J ends were trimmed by 0 bases and 9 bases, with 7 bases remaining between them. The CDR3 extends over 12 amino acids. The DNA of the CDR3 is TGTGCCAGCAGCTTGGCGAGGGGTGAGCAGTTCTTC. Encoded protein: CASSLARGEQFF. Drawing the rest from reference TRBV5-6 and TRBJ2-1, the complete variable domain is DAGVTQSPTHLIKTRGQQVTLRCSPKSGHDTVSWYQQALGQGPQFIFQYYEEEERQRGNFPDRFSGHQFPNYSSELNVNALLLGDSALYLCASSLARGEQFFGPGTRLTVL.

This clonotype was seen a handful of times. The chain couples TRBV9 to TRBJ1-1, with D perhaps matching TRBD1 (5 bases). The CDR3 sequence is 15 residues long. Per germline, CDR1 SGDLS and CDR2 YYNGEE. With 0 bases removed from V and 2 bases from J, the gap between germline ends came to 11 bases. CDR3 nucleotide sequence: TGTGCCAGCAGCGTAGAAGCTGGGGGTAACACTGAAGCTTTCTTT. As protein: CASSVEAGGNTEAFF. The full variable domain, its missing parts supplied by reference TRBV9 and TRBJ1-1, is DSGVTQTPKHLITATGQRVTLRCSPRSGDLSVYWYQQSLDQGLQFLIQYYNGEERAKGNILERFSAQQFPDLHSELNLSSLELGDSALYFCASSVEAGGNTEAFFGQGTRLTVV.

V usage is TRBV4-3 and J usage is TRBJ1-2; 7 bases fit TRBD1. Trimming removed 3 bases from V and 7 bases from J; junction bases left unmatched: 11. Germline CDR1 and CDR2: LGHNA and YSLEER. This CDR3 region has 15 residues. CDR3 in DNA: TGCGCCAGCAGCCAGGAACTGACAGGGCTAGGTGGCTACACCTTC. It translates to CASSQELTGLGGYTF.

This clonotype appeared a few times. The chain is built from TRBV12-3 or TRBV12-4 and TRBJ2-7; no reliable D call. Between the trimmed V and J ends, which lost 6 bases and 5 bases, there was a span of 17 bases. The CDR3 is made up of 14 amino acids. The CDR3 bases are TGTGCCAGCAGCTTGACGCCGGGCTCGCACGAGCAGTACTTC. Its translation: CASSLTPGSHEQYF.

This clonotype was seen a few times. The chain couples TRBV29-1 to TRBJ2-1; D is uncertain. CDR3 size: 10 residues. Trimming pared 6 bases from V and 9 bases from J, leaving 9 bases between. Looked up from germline, CDR1 is SQVTM and CDR2 is ANQGSEA. This chain's CDR3 is CSVFGVEQFF. The CDR3 nucleotides are TGCAGCGTATTTGGGGTTGAGCAGTTCTTC.

The chain links TRBV29-1 to TRBJ2-1, with 10 bases identical to TRBD2. Germline V gene sequence: CDR1 SQVTM, CDR2 ANQGSEA. The CDR3 sequence is 14 residues long. V dropped 7 bases and J dropped 7; count of bases not matched to a gene: 10. The CDR3 nucleotides are TGCAGCGCCCCAGCGGGAGGGCCGGGGAATGAGCAGTTCTTC. The encoded protein is CSAPAGGPGNEQFF.

V usage is TRBV20-1 and J usage is TRBJ2-5; a weak D match, TRBD1 (5 bases). This CDR3 contains 11 residues. Trimming took 6 bases from V and 10 from J, leaving 15 bases between them. Germline CDR1 is DFQATT and CDR2 is SNEGSKA (reference sequence). CDR3 coding DNA: TGCAGTGCGAGTGCAGGGTTGGACCAGTACTTC. As protein: CSASAGLDQYF.

In its sample, this clonotype was seen many times. In DNA, the CDR3 is TGTGCCAGCAGCATACAGGGGCCGCCTTACGAGCAGTACTTC. It yields the protein CASSIQGPPYEQYF. The gene calls are TRBV7-2 and TRBJ2-7, with 7 bases that match TRBD1. This CDR3 has 14 residues. The V gene end was trimmed by 5 bases and the J gene end by 4 bases; junction bases not matched to a gene: 8. In germline, CDR1 is SGHTA, CDR2 FQGNSA.

As DNA, the CDR3 is TGTGCCAGCAGGGCAGGGGGCGCGTATACTGAAGCTTTCTTT. Amino acid sequence: CASRAGGAYTEAFF. V usage is TRBV6-1 and J usage is TRBJ1-1; 8 positions match TRBD1. Germline CDR1 and CDR2: MNHNS and SASEGT. This CDR3 has 14 amino acids. Unmatched junction bases numbered 8, after V lost 6 bases and J lost 5 bases.

This chain links TRBV6-5 with TRBJ2-6; 9 bases align to TRBD1. The germline CDR1 and CDR2 sequences are MNHEY and SVGAGI. The V segment lost 5 bases and the J segment 13 bases; nucleotides outside the gene matches: 9. The CDR3 has 14 residues. CDR3 protein: CASSHRDRVTVLTF. The CDR3 DNA reads TGTGCCAGCAGTCACCGGGACAGGGTGACGGTCCTGACTTTC.